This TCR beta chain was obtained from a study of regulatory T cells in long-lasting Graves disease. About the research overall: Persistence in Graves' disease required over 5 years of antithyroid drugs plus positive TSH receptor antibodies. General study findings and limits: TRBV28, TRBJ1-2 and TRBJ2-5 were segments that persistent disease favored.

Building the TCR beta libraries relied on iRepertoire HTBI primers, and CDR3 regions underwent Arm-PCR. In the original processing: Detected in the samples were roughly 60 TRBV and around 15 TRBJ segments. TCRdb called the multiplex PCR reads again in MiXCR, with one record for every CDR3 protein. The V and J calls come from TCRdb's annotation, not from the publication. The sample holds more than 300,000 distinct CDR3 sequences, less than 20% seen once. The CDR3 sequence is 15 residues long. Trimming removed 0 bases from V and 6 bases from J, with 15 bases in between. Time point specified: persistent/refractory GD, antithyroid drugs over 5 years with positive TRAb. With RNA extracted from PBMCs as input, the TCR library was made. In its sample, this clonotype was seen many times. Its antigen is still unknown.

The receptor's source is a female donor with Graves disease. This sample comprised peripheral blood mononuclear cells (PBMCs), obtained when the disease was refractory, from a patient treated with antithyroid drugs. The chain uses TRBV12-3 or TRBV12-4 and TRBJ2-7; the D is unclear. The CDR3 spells CASSLAELLVGEQYF. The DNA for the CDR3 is TGTGCCAGCAGTTTAGCGGAACTTTTGGTGGGCGAGCAGTACTTC.